The present TCR beta chain was sequenced within a study of blood T cells in healthy people across ages (dated by TCRdb to about 2015). For context, the study as a whole: In model experiments, template switching captured about one uniquely barcoded TCR beta cDNA molecule for every two T cells. Two additional independent replicas of 1 million unique cDNA reads from the same blood draw were analyzed for two donors (one aged 18 to 30 and one aged 80 or older). Age-related changes in TCR beta repertoire diversity were measured in the study by deep sequencing normalized with unique cDNA molecular identifiers. Donors were grouped into four age groups: young (average roughly 17 years), middle-aged (approximately 41), aged (62) and long-lived (over 80). The research as a whole found: Estimates of total diversity from one million sequenced T cells were regarded as lower bounds and underestimates. Observed TCR beta diversity correlated strongly with the percentage of naive T cells measured by flow cytometry. Compared with the aged group, the long-lived group had more naive CD4+ T cells, fewer expanded clones and increased TCR diversity, a pattern suggesting age selection. Observed TCR beta diversity per million T cells fell roughly linearly with age, and a significant reduction was already apparent by age approximately 40. Conclusive comparison of naive and antigen-experienced compartments was prevented by the profiling of bulk unsorted PBMCs. The CMV infection status of donors was not known, potentially confounding age-related changes in expanded clonotypes.

The cysteine opens and the phenylalanine closes a CDR3 of 14 amino acids. The DNA shown is the 42-base CDR3, in frame from base 1. In the germline V gene, CDR1 corresponds to MDHEN and CDR2 to SYDVKM. Systemically healthy Caucasian individuals from Russia, 35 to 50 in total and aged roughly 6 to 90 years, were included as donors. Around 9.7 milliliters of peripheral blood were collected from each donor into EDTA-treated Vacutainer tubes. PBMCs were isolated by Ficoll-Paque density-gradient centrifugation, with at least 6 million obtained per sample. Trizol reagent was used to extract total RNA from PBMCs, with at least 6 micrograms per sample. The percentages of naive CD45RAhigh/CD27high T cells were determined by flow cytometry on a PBMC aliquot from every donor. Comment on this clonotype: Its antigen remains unidentified. Nothing much larger sits one base from this clone, and base qualities are not available.

The library was made by 5' RACE. The listed sequencing device is Illumina HiSeq 2500. A second PCR of roughly 6 to 11 cycles was run with a J-beta primer mix and a sample-barcoded 5' primer. A template-switch 5' adaptor carrying 12 random nucleotides introduced a unique molecular identifier onto each TCR beta cDNA molecule. Each sample yielded at least 3 million CDR3-containing paired-end reads. First-strand cDNA synthesis was performed from all RNA using the Mint cDNA synthesis kit, with priming by a TRBC-specific oligonucleotide. After uracil-DNA glycosylase treatment, a first 18-cycle PCR used universal primers M1SS and BC2_uni_R on all cDNA. Under the source paper's analysis protocol: Normalization of each sample was performed by random selection of 1 million high-quality reads, each carrying a distinct molecular identifier. Instead of being binned into consensus sequences, reads with shared molecular identifiers were discarded. MiTCR, set to a Q25 quality threshold and the strictest error-elimination algorithm, was used for CDR3 identification, clonotype clustering and error correction. A nonparametric unseen species model with Euler transformation was used to estimate a lower bound on total TCR beta diversity. TCRdb reran the public reads through fastp at Q25 and MiXCR, keeping productive beta chains. Each entry is one CDR3 protein sequence, shown with its most common DNA and genes. TCRdb's processing, not the study's, gives the V and J calls here. The sample table holds 800,000 or so distinct CDR3 sequences, of which approximately 25% were seen once. Clones ranked in the top ten supply approximately 3.7% of the sample.

This same sample was also part of a study on T cells of mothers and their children. That second publication adds: Nine systemically healthy Caucasian individuals, comprising three mothers and their six children, were included as donors. cDNA synthesis used all of the extracted RNA, with roughly 1.5 ug of RNA in each 15 ul reaction. Sample barcodes and 2-4 random nucleotides were added via the M1S primer in the second PCR. Over 8 million TCR beta CDR3 reads were obtained for each mother, and 3 million to 3.5 million reads were obtained for each child. TCR recombination output is similarly shaped by thymic selection in related and unrelated pairs, with a minor effect exerted by inherited differences. Normalized repertoire overlap in related mother-child pairs was always slightly higher than in unrelated mother-child pairs, but the difference was never significant. Persistent microchimeric T cell clones were not detected, at a sensitivity of 85 to 100 clones per million clonotypes. Deep NGS was used in the study to compare the TCR beta repertoires of mothers and children and to look for features that separate related mother-child pairs from unrelated individuals. The mean age was roughly 40 +/- 4 years for the mothers and about 12 +/- 4 years for the children. After adapter ligation was performed with NEBNext reagents, the libraries were sequenced on an Illumina HiSeq 2000 with 100+100 nt paired-end reads. Mother and child libraries were prepared a month apart and sequenced in separate runs to prevent cross-contamination. Between about 500,000 and 2,300,000 distinct TCR beta clonotypes were identified per donor. Naive TCR beta clonotypes were estimated from low-frequency clonotypes matched to each donor's FACS-determined naive share, without sorting.

The source is a boy between 10 and 17 years old in good health. The chain is made from TRBV28 and TRBJ2-5; 7 bases in the junction line up with TRBD1. The J call is doubtful: the DNA matches TRBJ2-7 better. Sequencing was done on a sample of blood. The CDR3 protein sequence reads: CASINEGASYEQYF. Here is the DNA: TGTGCCAGCATCAACGAGGGGGCCTCCTACGAGCAGTACTTC.